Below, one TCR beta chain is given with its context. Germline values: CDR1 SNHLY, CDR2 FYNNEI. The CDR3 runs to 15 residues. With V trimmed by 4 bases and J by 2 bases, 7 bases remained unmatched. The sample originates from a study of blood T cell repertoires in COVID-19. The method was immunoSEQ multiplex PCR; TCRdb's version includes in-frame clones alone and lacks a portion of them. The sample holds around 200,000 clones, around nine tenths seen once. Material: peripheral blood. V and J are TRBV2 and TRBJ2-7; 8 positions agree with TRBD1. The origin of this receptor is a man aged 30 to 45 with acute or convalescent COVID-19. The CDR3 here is CASSGRWTGTYEQYF. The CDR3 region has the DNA TGTGCCAGCAGTGGGCGCTGGACAGGGACCTACGAGCAGTACTTC.